This TCR beta chain comes out of a study of blood T cell repertoires in COVID-19. Patients in Seattle were enrolled during active infection, then followed longitudinally. Assay: immunoSEQ multiplex PCR; the TCRdb copy retains only in-frame clones and omits some. The data hold some 130,000 clones, with about nine tenths observed a single time. Germline CDR1 and CDR2: MNHEY and SVGAGI. This CDR3 region has 14 residues. Deletions cut 2 bases from V and 8 bases from J, with 15 bases between. This receptor was identified in a man aged 60-69 years with COVID-19, enrolled during active disease. V is TRBV6-5 and J is TRBJ1-2, with a weak D call TRBD1 (5 bases). The sample consisted of peripheral blood. In nucleotides, the CDR3 is TGTGCCAGCAGTTACGGCGCCTCCGGGGGAGGCTACACCTTC. Translation: CASSYGASGGGYTF.